Shown below are 19 T cell receptor beta chains from a single sample sequenced in a study of identical twins. TCRdb analysed the 5' RACE reads with MiXCR anew, one entry per CDR3 protein. The data contain roughly 770,000 distinct CDR3 sequences, around a sixth of them singletons. These same records also appear under a second study, on T cells expressing NK-cell markers.

The sample consisted of PBMCs. These receptors were collected from a woman in her late teens or twenties in good health.

The chain links TRBV7-9 to TRBJ2-7; 9 bases are shared with TRBD2. The CDR3 has 16 residues. Germline lookup yields CDR1 SEHNR and CDR2 FQNEAQ (reference sequence). V gave up 5 bases and J gave up 1 base; unmatched junction bases: 9. CDR3 region: CASSGPTSGLSYEQYF. In nucleotides, the CDR3 is TGTGCCAGCAGCGGTCCTACTAGCGGGCTTTCCTACGAGCAGTACTTC.

This clonotype was counted between two and nine times. The chain has TRBV4-2 and TRBJ2-3; D uncertain. CDR3 length: 14 residues. CDR1 LGHNA and CDR2 YNFKEQ come from the germline V gene. V lost 4 bases, J lost 3 bases, and 11 bases lay in between. The CDR3 DNA follows: TGTGCCAGCAGCCGGCCGGACCGAACAGATACGCAGTATTTT. It codes for CASSRPDRTDTQYF.

V gene TRBV27 combines with J gene TRBJ2-7; no firm D call. Trimming shortened V by 0 bases and J by 1 base, and 10 bases separated the two germline ends. This CDR3 has 15 amino acids. Per germline, CDR1 MNHEY and CDR2 SMNVEV (reference sequence). The CDR3 DNA sequence: TGTGCCAGCAGTTTATCGTGGAGCGCTTCCTACGAGCAGTACTTC. Its protein product is CASSLSWSASYEQYF.

The gene calls are TRBV6-4 and TRBJ1-1, with D possibly TRBD1 on 5 matching bases. Trimming cost V 2 bases and J 2 bases, with 9 bases left between them. In germline, CDR1 is MRHNA, CDR2 SNTAGT. This CDR3 comprises 14 residues. The CDR3 nucleotides read TGTGCCAGCAGTGACACCGACAGAAACACTGAAGCTTTCTTT. Translated: CASSDTDRNTEAFF.

This clonotype has more than one count but fewer than ten. The chain links TRBV10-3 to TRBJ2-5, with D perhaps TRBD2 (5 bases). CDR1 is ENHRY, CDR2 SYGVKD, per germline. This CDR3 is built from 14 residues. V was clipped by 0 bases and J by 2 bases, with 7 bases between them. The CDR3 sequence: CAISESSAQETQYF. The DNA for the CDR3 is TGTGCCATCAGTGAGTCTAGCGCGCAAGAGACCCAGTACTTC.

The V and J genes are TRBV5-4 and TRBJ2-5; 8 positions match TRBD2. Germline values: CDR1 SGHNT, CDR2 YYREEE (reference sequence). V dropped 0 bases and J dropped 5; count of bases not matched to a gene: 12. This CDR3 is built from 17 residues. Here the CDR3 reads CASSLGLESGGGETQYF. DNA of the CDR3: TGTGCCAGCAGCTTGGGTTTAGAGAGCGGGGGTGGTGAGACCCAGTACTTC.

This clonotype was recorded a few times. V and J are TRBV28 and TRBJ2-3; D could derive from TRBD1 or TRBD2 (5 bases each). V was shortened by 3 bases and J by 0 bases, with 13 bases between the two germline ends. The CDR3 covers 16 residues. Germline V gene data show CDR1 as MDHEN and CDR2 as SYDVKM. The chain's CDR3 is CASSFGAVQSTDTQYF. CDR3 coding DNA: TGTGCCAGCAGTTTCGGGGCGGTACAGAGCACAGATACGCAGTATTTT.

This rearrangement joins TRBV13 to TRBJ2-3; D not certain. Trimming removed 5 bases at V and 4 bases at J, with 13 bases between. The CDR3 is 14 residues long. Germline V gene sequence: CDR1 PRHDT, CDR2 FYEKMQ (reference sequence). The DNA for the CDR3 is TGTGCCAGCAGCGCCTTTTGGTTTTCAGATACGCAGTATTTT. Translation gives CASSAFWFSDTQYF.

In this sample, this clonotype turned up a few times. V and J are TRBV10-3 and TRBJ1-5; D gene ambiguous. The CDR3 runs 14 residues. The germline CDR1 and CDR2 sequences are ENHRY and SYGVKD. V was clipped by 3 bases and J by 3 bases, with 9 bases between them. CDR3 DNA: TGTGCCATCAGTGACTCCAGATCCAATCAGCCCCAGCATTTT. This gives the protein CAISDSRSNQPQHF.

This sequence joins TRBV15 and TRBJ2-5; TRBD1 agrees at 7 bases. The CDR3 has 13 residues. The ends lost 3 bases at V and 3 bases at J; junction bases unmatched: 1. Germline lookup yields CDR1 LNHNV and CDR2 YYDKDF (reference sequence). The CDR3 sequence: CATSRDRKETQYF. Written as DNA, the CDR3 is TGTGCCACCAGCAGGGACAGGAAAGAGACCCAGTACTTC.

A few counts support this clonotype. The chain joins TRBV7-2 to TRBJ2-3, with D unclear. Germline CDR1 reads SGHTA; CDR2 reads FQGNSA. V shed 1 base and J shed 4 bases, with 9 bases lying between them. The CDR3 covers 14 residues. The CDR3 region is CASSLDAIPDTQYF. Here the CDR3 DNA reads TGTGCCAGCAGCTTAGATGCAATCCCAGATACGCAGTATTTT.

V gene TRBV7-9 combines with J gene TRBJ2-1; D possibly corresponds to TRBD2 (6 bases). V was pared by 5 bases and J by 2 bases, with 16 bases between. The CDR3 runs 16 residues. Looked up from germline, CDR1 is SEHNR and CDR2 is FQNEAQ (reference sequence). The CDR3 here is CASSQLGASAYNEQFF. The CDR3 region has the DNA TGTGCCAGCAGCCAACTTGGGGCTAGCGCCTACAATGAGCAGTTCTTC.

This clonotype was seen at least ten times. In DNA, the CDR3 is TGTGCCAGCAGTTTAGCTGTGACCAAGAGGGGTGAGCAGTTCTTC. It is translated as CASSLAVTKRGEQFF. The chain combines TRBV12-3 or TRBV12-4 with TRBJ2-1; D may correspond to TRBD1 or TRBD2 (5 bases each). This CDR3 is 15 amino acids long. The V and J ends lost 0 bases and 9 bases respectively, with 15 bases between them.

This clonotype occurred a few times. The chain recombines TRBV5-1 with TRBJ2-3; TRBD2 aligns across 14 bases. Germline V gene data show CDR1 as SGHRS and CDR2 as YFSETQ. The CDR3 loop spans 17 amino acids. V lost 2 bases, J lost 3 bases, and 5 bases stayed unmatched. CDR3 sequence (DNA): TGCGCCAGCAGCTTCCTTGGACTAGCGGGGGGAACAGATACGCAGTATTTT. Encoded protein: CASSFLGLAGGTDTQYF.

The chain uses TRBV7-2 and TRBJ2-6; D perhaps matches TRBD2 (6 bases). V shed 8 bases and J shed 2 bases, with 10 bases lying between them. This CDR3 has 14 amino acids. From germline, CDR1 is SGHTA and CDR2 FQGNSA. The CDR3 nucleotides read TGTGCCAGCGGATCGGGGGCTGGGGCCAACGTCCTGACTTTC. Translated: CASGSGAGANVLTF.

This clonotype was counted between two and nine times. V usage is TRBV7-3 and J usage is TRBJ2-2; D perhaps matches TRBD2 (6 bases). The V and J ends lost 6 bases and 3 bases respectively, with 14 bases between them. Per germline, CDR1 SGHTA and CDR2 FQGTGA. This CDR3 spans 15 amino acids. The CDR3 region is CASSDLGGDTGELFF. The CDR3 DNA sequence: TGTGCCAGCAGTGACCTCGGGGGAGACACCGGGGAGCTGTTTTTT.

The gene calls are TRBV20-1 and TRBJ2-1; tentatively, D is TRBD2 (5 bases). Per germline, CDR1 DFQATT and CDR2 SNEGSKA (reference sequence). The CDR3 totals 13 residues. With 4 bases removed from V and 4 bases from J, the gap between germline ends came to 11 bases. CDR3 sequence (DNA): TGCAGTGCTAACCGGGAAACTTACAATGAGCAGTTCTTC. It specifies CSANRETYNEQFF.

V usage is TRBV20-1 and J usage is TRBJ2-7, with D perhaps matching TRBD1 (5 bases). This CDR3 comprises 16 residues. Trimming removed 0 bases at V and 2 bases at J, with 17 bases between. The V gene's germline CDR1 is DFQATT and CDR2 SNEGSKA (reference sequence). This chain's CDR3 is CSARDISGFTTYEQYF. The DNA for the CDR3 is TGCAGTGCTAGAGACATCTCAGGGTTCACTACCTACGAGCAGTACTTC.

The chain carries TRBV6-1 and TRBJ2-3, with 10 bases that match TRBD2. The CDR3 runs to 18 residues. Germline CDR1 and CDR2: MNHNS and SASEGT. The junction had 11 bases not matched to a gene; V was cut back by 5 bases and J by 0 bases. CDR3: CASSPGTSAATSTDTQYF. As DNA, the CDR3 is TGTGCCAGCAGTCCTGGGACTAGCGCTGCCACCAGCACAGATACGCAGTATTTT.